Presented here are 8 T cell receptor beta chains from one specimen sequenced in a study of blood T cell repertoires in COVID-19 (dated by TCRdb to 2018 to 2021). The library came from the immunoSEQ multiplex PCR assay. This is the immuneACCESS table as TCRdb keeps it, with only in-frame sequences that have V and J called. A part of the clones is gone; compared with another copy, unresolved V genes explain less than half, and the rest is unexplained. The sample records about 340,000 clones, about 90% of which are singletons. The top ten constitute less than 3.5% of the sample. Sequencing was done on a sample of peripheral blood. Receptors originate from a woman in her late teens or twenties who had recovered from COVID-19.

The chain uses TRBV24-1 and TRBJ1-1, with 8 positions matching TRBD1. J gave up 3 bases and V 11 bases, and 13 bases lay outside the gene matches. The CDR3 covers 15 residues. Germline CDR1 KGHDR, CDR2 SFDVKD. CDR3 loop: CARLGTGHQDTEAFF. The DNA of the CDR3 is TGTGCCAGGCTTGGGACAGGCCACCAGGACACTGAAGCTTTCTTT.

The rearrangement uses TRBV7-9 and TRBJ1-2, with D maybe TRBD1 (6 bases). The CDR3 runs 16 residues. V lost 5 bases to trimming and J lost 0 bases, with 16 bases between them. Germline CDR1 and CDR2: SEHNR and FQNEAQ (reference sequence). As DNA, the CDR3 is TGTGCCAGCAGCCACGGGACACTAAGAGCTAACTATGGCTACACCTTC. Its protein is CASSHGTLRANYGYTF. Supplemented by reference TRBV7-9 and TRBJ1-2, the full variable domain reads DTGVSQNPRHKITKRGQNVTFRCDPISEHNRLYWYRQTLGQGPEFLTYFQNEAQLEKSRLLSDRFSAERPKGSFSTLEIQRTEQGDSAMYLCASSHGTLRANYGYTFGSGTRLTVV.

The chain carries TRBV14 and TRBJ2-5; a possible D gene is TRBD2 (5 bases). The CDR3 covers 14 residues. Trimming left V 1 base short and J 2 bases short, with 8 bases between. Germline V gene data show CDR1 as SGHDN and CDR2 as FVKESK. The CDR3 coding sequence is TGTGCCAGCAGCCAAGCGGACTTTCAAGAGACCCAGTACTTC. It codes for CASSQADFQETQYF.

The chain couples TRBV6-4 to TRBJ2-1; 15 bases fit TRBD2. CDR1 and CDR2 from the germline V gene are MRHNA and SNTAGT. The CDR3 spans 19 residues. V shed 3 bases, J shed 8 bases, and the junction held 14 bases outside the gene matches. The chain's CDR3 is CASSEIWTSGRGRGYEQFF. The DNA of the CDR3 is TGTGCCAGCAGTGAAATTTGGACTAGCGGGAGGGGCCGGGGTTATGAGCAGTTCTTC.

CDR3 sequence reads: CASSLGRGGNTIYF. The CDR3 nucleotides are TGTGCCAGCAGCTTAGGAAGGGGCGGTAACACCATATATTTT. The chain recombines TRBV11-2 with TRBJ1-3; perhaps TRBD1 as D (5 bases). The CDR3 extends over 14 amino acids. Trimming cost V 1 base and J 7 bases, with 11 bases left between them. CDR1 and CDR2 (germline): SGHAT, FQNNGV. Variable domain in full (rest from reference TRBV11-2 and TRBJ1-3): EAGVAQSPRYKIIEKRQSVAFWCNPISGHATLYWYQQILGQGPKLLIQFQNNGVVDDSQLPKDRFSAERLKGVDSTLKIQPAKLEDSAVYLCASSLGRGGNTIYFGEGSWLTVV.

This chain joins TRBV29-1 and TRBJ1-1; 9 bases align to TRBD1. With 4 bases clipped from V and 11 bases from J, the junction kept 11 bases outside the gene matches. CDR3 length equals 13 residues. The germline V gene encodes CDR1 SQVTM and CDR2 ANQGSEA. The CDR3 here is CSVVGLQGAVAFF. The CDR3 nucleotides are TGCAGCGTTGTTGGCCTACAGGGGGCGGTGGCTTTCTTT.

The chain's CDR3 is CASSQSFSGSGDEQFF. CDR3 in DNA: TGTGCCAGCAGCCAATCCTTCAGCGGGAGTGGCGATGAGCAGTTCTTC. The J gene is TRBJ2-1, the V gene TRBV16, with 8 nucleotides matching TRBD2. Per the germline V gene, CDR1 is KGHSY and CDR2 is FQNENV. The CDR3 consists of 16 residues. Trimming took 0 bases from V and 8 from J; bases not matched to a gene: 9.

The chain carries TRBV5-1 and TRBJ1-1; 12 bases align to TRBD1. Per the germline V gene, CDR1 is SGHRS and CDR2 is YFSETQ. The CDR3 has 16 residues. The V gene end was trimmed by 6 bases and the J gene end by 5 bases; junction bases not matched to a gene: 11. The CDR3 nucleotides are TGCGCCAGCAAAGCCCCGGGACAGGGGGCGGGTACTGAAGCTTTCTTT. It translates to CASKAPGQGAGTEAFF. Full variable domain (outside the CDR3, taken from reference TRBV5-1 and TRBJ1-1): KAGVTQTPRYLIKTRGQQVTLSCSPISGHRSVSWYQQTPGQGLQFLFEYFSETQRNKGNFPGRFSGRQFSNSRSEMNVSTLELGDSALYLCASKAPGQGAGTEAFFGQGTRLTVV.